This T cell receptor (beta chain) stems from a study of T cells in Graves' hyperthyroidism and ophthalmopathy. Study results and caveats: In the blood, most expanded thyroid clonotypes above 0.001 appeared as well. In validation, the model predicted ophthalmopathy. These predictions came a median roughly seven months before onset.

Uncontrolled infection, other autoimmune disease, pregnancy or lactation led to exclusion. Per the germline V gene, CDR1 is DFQATT and CDR2 is SNEGSKA (reference sequence). Trimming stripped 6 bases from V and 6 bases from J, with 20 bases between. This CDR3 has 15 residues. This clonotype appeared many times. Antigen: not known. The CDR3 regions of TCR beta were amplified from RNA transcripts. First-round RT-PCR of the TCR CDR3 relied on the HTBI primer set. TCRdb re-called the multiplex PCR reads through MiXCR, storing one row per CDR3 protein. Seen here are around 540,000 distinct CDR3 sequences, 15% to 20% observed once, and the top ten hold 25% to 30%.

The chain employs TRBV20-1 and TRBJ2-2; perhaps TRBD2 as D (6 bases). This sequence originates from a woman in her 30s with Graves' ophthalmopathy. The sample taken for sequencing was blood. The CDR3 sequence is CSADKTGGLPGELFF. In nucleotides, the CDR3 is TGCAGTGCCGACAAAACAGGAGGGCTCCCCGGGGAGCTGTTTTTT.